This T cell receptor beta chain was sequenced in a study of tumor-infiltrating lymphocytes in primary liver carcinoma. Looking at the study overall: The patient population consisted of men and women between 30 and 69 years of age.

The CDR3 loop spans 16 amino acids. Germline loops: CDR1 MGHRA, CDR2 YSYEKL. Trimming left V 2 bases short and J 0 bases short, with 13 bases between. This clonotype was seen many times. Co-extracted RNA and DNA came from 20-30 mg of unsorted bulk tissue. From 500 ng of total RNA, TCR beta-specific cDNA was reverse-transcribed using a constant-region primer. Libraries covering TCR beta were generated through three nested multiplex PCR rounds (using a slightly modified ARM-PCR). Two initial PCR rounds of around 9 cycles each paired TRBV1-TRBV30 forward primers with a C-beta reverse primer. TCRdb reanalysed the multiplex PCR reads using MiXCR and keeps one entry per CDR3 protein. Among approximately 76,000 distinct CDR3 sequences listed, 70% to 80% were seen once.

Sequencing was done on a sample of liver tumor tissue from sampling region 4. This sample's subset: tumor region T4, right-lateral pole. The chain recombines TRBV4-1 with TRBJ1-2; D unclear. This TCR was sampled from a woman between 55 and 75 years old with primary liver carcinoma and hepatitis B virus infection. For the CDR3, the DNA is TGCGCCAGCAGCCAAACCCAGGATCATACTAACTATGGCTACACCTTC. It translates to CASSQTQDHTNYGYTF.